The clone carrying this T cell receptor (beta chain) was observed at least ten times. Its antigen remains unknown. This specimen comes from a study of breast tumors, draining lymph nodes, adjacent tissues. The study's findings and limits: That most tumor T cells come from lymph nodes remained unproven.

TCRdb reprocessed the multiplex PCR reads with MiXCR, giving one entry per CDR3 protein. The table lists under 250,000 distinct CDR3 sequences, approximately 30% of them singletons, with about 1.4% in the top ten. This CDR3 has 16 amino acids. V gave up 0 bases and J gave up 3 bases, with 13 bases separating them. Germline V gene data show CDR1 as SGDLS and CDR2 as YYNGEE. Axillary draining lymph nodes of breast cancer patients supplied the node samples. Sequencing was performed on axillary lymph node tissue. The gene calls are TRBV9 and TRBJ2-1; the D is unclear. This TCR came from a female donor with breast cancer. Some clones in this sample may be carry-over from other donors' samples. The CDR3 region has the DNA TGTGCCAGCAGCGTAGGCACGGCAGCGCACTACAATGAGCAGTTCTTC. This codes for CASSVGTAAHYNEQFF.